The 8 T cell receptor beta chains given below trace back to one sample, sequenced in a study of control samples from healthy donors and cancer patients. Using immunoSEQ multiplex PCR, the repertoire was profiled, and TCRdb retains in-frame clones only, with some absent. The sample carries 28,000 or so clones, approximately 85% recorded once. The sample comprised PBMCs. These receptors came from a man between 60 and 75 years old with colorectal cancer.

This chain uses TRBV3-1 (or the pseudogene TRBV3-2) with TRBJ2-7; D call uncertain. CDR3 length: 14 residues. Germline CDR1 reads LGHDT; CDR2 reads YNNKEL (reference sequence). Deletions cut 3 bases from V and 3 bases from J, with 12 bases between. This CDR3 is CASSHRSLNYEQYF. The CDR3 DNA follows: TGTGCCAGCAGCCATAGGTCACTGAACTACGAGCAGTACTTC.

The gene calls are TRBV18 and TRBJ1-2; TRBD1 matches at 9 bases. Germline V gene sequence: CDR1 KGHSH, CDR2 LQKENI. This CDR3 has 17 amino acids. Unmatched junction bases numbered 8, after V lost 3 bases and J lost 0 bases. The CDR3 nucleotides are TGTGCCAGCTCACCGGAGGACAGGGGCTCCACTAACTATGGCTACACCTTC. Amino acid sequence: CASSPEDRGSTNYGYTF.

This chain links TRBV30 with TRBJ1-4; D is unresolved. V lost 8 bases and J lost 4, with 14 bases in between. Germline values: CDR1 GTSNPN, CDR2 SVGIG (reference sequence). This CDR3 has 13 amino acids. CDR3 nucleotides: TGTGCCGGTCCGGGAACGAATAATGAAAAACTGTTTTTT. Translation: CAGPGTNNEKLFF.

The chain carries TRBV10-2 and TRBJ1-1; 7 bases are a match to TRBD1. Germline CDR1 reads WSHSY; CDR2 reads SAAADI. V gave up 6 bases and J gave up 2 bases; unmatched junction bases: 6. CDR3 length equals 14 residues. The DNA of the CDR3 is TGCGCCAGCAGGACCGGGACAGCCAACACTGAAGCTTTCTTT. As protein: CASRTGTANTEAFF.

The V and J genes are TRBV5-1 and TRBJ1-1; weak D call: TRBD1 (5 bases). V lost 4 bases and J 0 bases, leaving 13 bases between the germline ends. CDR3 length equals 15 residues. Germline V CDR1 and CDR2: SGHRS, YFSETQ. This chain's CDR3 is CASSSQGVMNTEAFF. CDR3 in DNA: TGCGCCAGCAGCAGCCAGGGAGTAATGAACACTGAAGCTTTCTTT.

This chain joins TRBV19 and TRBJ1-1; possible D gene TRBD1, 6 bases. Germline values: CDR1 LNHDA, CDR2 SQIVND (reference sequence). The CDR3 spans 15 residues. Trimming took 3 bases from V and 2 from J, leaving 13 bases between them. The DNA of the CDR3 is TGTGCCAGTAGTATGGGGGGCAGGACTAACACTGAAGCTTTCTTT. It specifies CASSMGGRTNTEAFF.

This chain joins TRBV3-1 (or the pseudogene TRBV3-2) and TRBJ2-2, with a tentative D call TRBD1 (7 bases). Trimming took 0 bases from V and 1 from J, leaving 12 bases between them. The CDR3 has 17 amino acids. Germline V gives CDR1 LGHDT, CDR2 YNNKEL (reference sequence). DNA for the CDR3: TGTGCCAGCAGCCAAGATCGGAGGGGGCTGAACACCGGGGAGCTGTTTTTT. Its translation is CASSQDRRGLNTGELFF.

This chain joins TRBV2 and TRBJ1-2; no definite D call. Deletions cut 9 bases from V and 4 bases from J, with 12 bases between. CDR3 length: 12 residues. CDR1 SNHLY and CDR2 FYNNEI come from the germline V gene. DNA of the CDR3: TGTGCCAGTAAGGAGGGAATCTATGGCTACACCTTC. Encoded protein: CASKEGIYGYTF.